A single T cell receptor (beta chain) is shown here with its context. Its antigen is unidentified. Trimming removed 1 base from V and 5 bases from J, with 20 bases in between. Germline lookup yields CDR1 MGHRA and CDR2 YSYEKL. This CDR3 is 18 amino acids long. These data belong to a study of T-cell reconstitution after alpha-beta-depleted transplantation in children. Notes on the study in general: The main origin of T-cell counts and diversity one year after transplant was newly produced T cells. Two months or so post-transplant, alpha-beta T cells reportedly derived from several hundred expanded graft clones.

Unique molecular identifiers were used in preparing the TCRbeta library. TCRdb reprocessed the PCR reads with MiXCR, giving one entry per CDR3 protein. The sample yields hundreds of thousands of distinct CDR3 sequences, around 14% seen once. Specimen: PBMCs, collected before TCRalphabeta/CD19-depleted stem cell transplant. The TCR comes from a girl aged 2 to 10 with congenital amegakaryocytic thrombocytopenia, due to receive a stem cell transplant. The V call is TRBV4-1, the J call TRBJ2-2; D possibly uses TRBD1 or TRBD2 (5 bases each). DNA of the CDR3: TGCGCCAGCAGCCAAGTTTCGGGGTTTGGGGGTCTAACCGGGGAGCTGTTTTTT. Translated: CASSQVSGFGGLTGELFF.